These 8 T cell receptor beta chains originate from one sample sequenced in a study of CD4 and CD8 cells across lung adenocarcinoma regions. Using its own MiXCR run on the PCR reads, TCRdb lists one record per CDR3 protein. The data contain 25,000 or so distinct CDR3 sequences, roughly half of them singletons. The sample consisted of CD4+ T cells from the center of a lung tumor. These receptors all come from a male donor with lung adenocarcinoma. The CD4 and CD8 labels of this study may be unreliable.

This clonotype has more than one count but fewer than ten. The chain couples TRBV28 to TRBJ1-1, with D hard to call. This CDR3 comprises 13 residues. Germline CDR1 MDHEN, CDR2 SYDVKM. The V end was cut by 2 bases, the J end by 0 bases, with 4 bases between. The CDR3 spells CASSLGLNTEAFF. In nucleotides, the CDR3 is TGTGCCAGCAGTTTAGGGTTGAACACTGAAGCTTTCTTT.

V gene TRBV7-9 combines with J gene TRBJ2-4; 9 nucleotides line up with TRBD1. The CDR3 spans 22 residues. Germline V CDR1 and CDR2: SEHNR, FQNEAQ (reference sequence). With 6 bases clipped from V and 13 bases from J, the junction kept 37 bases outside the gene matches. This CDR3 reads CASSYWGTGKTFDGADQNTQYF. CDR3 nucleotide sequence: TGTGCCAGCAGTTACTGGGGGACAGGGAAAACATTTGACGGCGCTGACCAAAACACCCAGTACTTC.

For this clonotype: One end of the junction does not line up with germline, which may come from a read error. The rearrangement uses TRBV6-1 and TRBJ2-3, with D perhaps matching TRBD1 (5 bases). In germline, CDR1 is MNHNS, CDR2 SASEGT. This CDR3 is 15 amino acids long. CDR3 sequence reads: CARSLQSVSTGALYF. The DNA for the CDR3 is TGTGCCCGCAGCCTCCAGTCTGTAAGCACAGGTGCGCTGTATTTT.

The rearrangement links TRBV6-5 to TRBJ2-1; D may be TRBD2 (7 bases). Trimming cost V 8 bases and J 12 bases, with 26 bases left between them. Germline values: CDR1 MNHEY, CDR2 SVGAGI. The length of the CDR3 is 15 residues. CDR3: CASGSQGLYSNTQFF. The DNA of the CDR3 is TGTGCCAGCGGTTCACAGGGACTATACTCCAATACGCAGTTCTTC.

For this clonotype: One junction end disagrees with the germline gene, perhaps due to a read error. The chain joins TRBV6-1 to TRBJ2-4; a possible D gene is TRBD2 (6 bases). The germline CDR1 and CDR2 sequences are MNHNS and SASEGT. The CDR3 covers 16 residues. The CDR3 protein is CASSVAGLGAKNTQYF. In nucleotides, the CDR3 is TGTGCCAGCAGCGTCGCGGGGCTGGGAGCCAAAAACACTCAGTACTTC.

Judged by abundance, this clonotype is medium-sized. This rearrangement joins TRBV10-2 to TRBJ2-2; 9 bases map to TRBD2. V lost 4 bases and J lost 5; bases outside the gene matches: 14. There are 18 residues in the CDR3. The V gene's germline CDR1 is WSHSY and CDR2 SAAADI. CDR3 bases: TGCGCCAGCAGTGTTGCGGGACTAGCCCTACCCCTGACCGGGGAGCTGTTTTTT. As protein: CASSVAGLALPLTGELFF.

As regards this clonotype: One base away lies a much larger clone, so this may be a sequencing read error. The chain has TRBV6-5 and TRBJ2-1; 8 nucleotides line up with TRBD1. This CDR3 spans 19 amino acids. Per the germline V gene, CDR1 is MNHEY and CDR2 is SVGAGI. J lost 4 bases, V lost 4 bases, and 18 bases had no gene match. CDR3 coding DNA: TGTGCCAGCAGTTGCCACAGGGGGAGTTCAAAGGGGAATTACAATGAGCAGTTCTTC. This codes for CASSCHRGSSKGNYNEQFF.

The gene calls are TRBV27 and TRBJ2-3; 7 bases map to TRBD2. The CDR3 length is 17 residues. Germline values: CDR1 MNHEY, CDR2 SMNVEV (reference sequence). V lost 5 bases to trimming and J lost 5 bases; unmatched junction nucleotides: 16. CDR3 protein: CASSAGRLACEKDTQYF. CDR3 bases: TGTGCCAGCAGTGCGGGGCGACTAGCCTGTGAGAAAGATACGCAGTATTTT.